This passage covers 32 T cell receptor beta chains from one sample sequenced in a study of identical twins. TCRdb re-called the 5' RACE reads through MiXCR, storing one row per CDR3 protein. The sample yields more than 1.5 million distinct CDR3 sequences, under 35% seen once. The sequencing input was cord blood. The receptors were sampled from a newborn girl in good health.

This clonotype was observed many times. The chain employs TRBV27 and TRBJ2-1, with D tentatively TRBD2 (5 bases). Germline V lookup: CDR1 MNHEY, CDR2 SMNVEV (reference sequence). This CDR3 contains 12 residues. The V end lost 8 bases, the J end lost 5 bases, and 10 bases lay between the germline ends. CDR3 bases: TGTGCCAGCGGGCTAGCCCACAATGAGCAGTTCTTC. Translation gives CASGLAHNEQFF.

Points on this clonotype: Compared with germline, one end of the junction differs, possibly owing to a read error. The chain carries TRBV20-1 and TRBJ1-5, with D unclear. From germline, CDR1 is DFQATT and CDR2 SNEGSKA (reference sequence). This CDR3 has 14 amino acids. CDR3 in amino acids: CSTRDRWVAQPQHF. The CDR3 coding sequence is TGCAGTACTAGAGATCGGTGGGTAGCTCAGCCCCAGCATTTT.

This clonotype has more than one count but fewer than ten. This chain links TRBV29-1 with TRBJ1-1, with 7 bases matching TRBD1. The CDR3 is 13 amino acids. V trimming: 4 bases; J trimming: 1 base; junction bases outside the gene matches: 3. CDR1 SQVTM and CDR2 ANQGSEA come from the germline V gene. The CDR3 loop reads CSVVPGGNTEAFF. The DNA for the CDR3 is TGCAGCGTTGTCCCAGGGGGGAACACTGAAGCTTTCTTT.

The chain joins TRBV25-1 to TRBJ1-2; 7 bases are shared with TRBD1. This CDR3 comprises 13 residues. The V and J ends lost 10 bases and 6 bases, in that order; junction bases with no gene match: 11. Germline-derived CDR1 and CDR2 are MGHDK and SYGVNS. The CDR3 sequence is CATSISRGDGYTF. In DNA form, the CDR3 reads TGTGCCACATCCATATCCAGGGGGGATGGCTACACCTTC.

This chain connects TRBV5-1 to TRBJ2-3, with D tentatively TRBD1 or TRBD2 (5 bases each). This CDR3 has 16 residues. Germline V gene lookup returns CDR1 SGHRS and CDR2 YFSETQ. V lost 0 bases, J lost 6 bases, and 17 bases lay in between. Here the CDR3 reads CASSLEKARGPDTQYF. CDR3 DNA: TGCGCCAGCAGCTTGGAAAAGGCTAGGGGACCCGATACGCAGTATTTT.

This clonotype has a handful of counts. The V and J genes are TRBV25-1 and TRBJ1-6, with TRBD1 matching over 7 bases. This CDR3 region has 19 residues. Germline V gene lookup returns CDR1 MGHDK and CDR2 SYGVNS. The J segment lost 10 bases and the V segment lost 4 bases, leaving 22 bases of the junction unmatched. DNA for the CDR3: TGTGCCAGCAGTGCACATCGACAGGGCTCTATTGGGGATCGATCACCCCTCCACTTT. Translation gives CASSAHRQGSIGDRSPLHF.

On this clonotype itself: One end of the junction does not line up with germline, which may come from a read error. The chain combines TRBV25-1 with TRBJ2-5, with D hard to call. The CDR3 covers 15 residues. CDR1 MGHDK and CDR2 SYGVNS come from the germline V gene. CDR3 protein: CACSEVGGPGETQYF. CDR3 nucleotide sequence: TGTGCCTGCAGTGAAGTGGGTGGGCCGGGAGAGACCCAGTACTTC. Full variable domain (outside the CDR3, taken from reference TRBV25-1 and TRBJ2-5): EADIYQTPRYLVIGTGKKITLECSQTMGHDKMYWYQQDPGMELHLIHYSYGVNSTEKGDLSSESTVSRIRTEHFPLTLESARPSHTSQYLCACSEVGGPGETQYFGPGTRLLVL.

The chain carries TRBV7-9 and TRBJ2-7; 9 nucleotides agree with TRBD2. Unmatched junction bases numbered 4, after V lost 4 bases and J lost 0 bases. This CDR3 comprises 15 residues. Germline CDR1 SEHNR, CDR2 FQNEAQ (reference sequence). The DNA of the CDR3 is TGTGCCAGCAGCTCTAGCGGGACCAGCTCCTACGAGCAGTACTTC. As protein: CASSSSGTSSYEQYF.

The J gene is TRBJ2-1, the V gene TRBV28, with 11 bases identical to TRBD2. V lost 4 bases and J lost 6; bases outside the gene matches: 5. The CDR3 is 15 amino acids. Germline lookup yields CDR1 MDHEN and CDR2 SYDVKM. CDR3 sequence: CASSSGLAEVNEQFF. The CDR3 nucleotides are TGTGCCAGCAGTTCGGGACTAGCGGAGGTCAATGAGCAGTTCTTC.

This rearrangement joins TRBV12-5 to TRBJ1-1; D unclear. Germline assignment: CDR1 LGHNT and CDR2 FRNRAP. Trimming removed 7 bases from V and 0 bases from J, with 9 bases in between. This CDR3 region has 13 residues. The CDR3 is CASATGMNTEAFF. The CDR3 DNA follows: TGTGCTAGTGCTACCGGGATGAACACTGAAGCTTTCTTT.

This clonotype was picked up a small number of times. The chain links TRBV7-2 to TRBJ2-3; either TRBD1 or TRBD2 may supply D (5 bases each). V was pared by 0 bases and J by 8 bases, with 12 bases between. Germline V gives CDR1 SGHTA, CDR2 FQGNSA. This CDR3 spans 14 amino acids. CDR3 in amino acids: CASSLAGDVSTQYF. In DNA form, the CDR3 reads TGTGCCAGCAGCTTAGCGGGGGATGTTTCTACGCAGTATTTT.

This chain joins TRBV6-1 and TRBJ1-1; D may be TRBD1 (6 bases). V was pared by 8 bases and J by 10 bases, with 20 bases between. Germline loops: CDR1 MNHNS, CDR2 SASEGT. The length of the CDR3 is 13 residues. CDR3 nucleotide sequence: TGTGCCAGCCACAGGGAGCCCTTCGATCCAGCTTTCTTT. Protein sequence: CASHREPFDPAFF.

This clonotype was observed a few times. The chain carries TRBV5-1 and TRBJ2-5, with D tentatively TRBD1 (6 bases). The CDR3 is 12 amino acids. Germline lookup yields CDR1 SGHRS and CDR2 YFSETQ. The germline V and J ends were trimmed by 4 bases and 11 bases, with 15 bases remaining between them. CDR3 residues: CASSARGNEQYF. As DNA, the CDR3 is TGCGCCAGCAGCGCCAGGGGAAATGAGCAGTACTTC.

This clonotype appeared once. The chain couples TRBV7-2 to TRBJ2-1; 10 bases map to TRBD2. V gave up 5 bases and J gave up 7 bases; unmatched junction bases: 5. The CDR3 contains 14 residues. Germline CDR1 reads SGHTA; CDR2 reads FQGNSA. CDR3 in DNA: TGTGCCAGCAGCCCCGGGACTAGCGCGAATGAGCAGTTCTTC. Translating gives CASSPGTSANEQFF.

This clonotype appeared a few times. The gene calls are TRBV18 and TRBJ2-5, with D perhaps TRBD2 (6 bases). Judging by the DNA end, TRBJ2-7 fits better; the J call may be wrong. The CDR3 totals 14 residues. Germline V lookup: CDR1 KGHSH, CDR2 LQKENI. For the CDR3, the DNA is TGTGCCAGCACCCTACCGGGAGCACTTTCCGAGCAGTACTTC. It codes for CASTLPGALSEQYF.

This clonotype was counted only a few times. The rearrangement joins TRBV4-1 to TRBJ2-1, with 10 bases fitting TRBD2. Looked up from germline, CDR1 is MGHRA and CDR2 is YSYEKL. This CDR3 comprises 16 residues. The V gene end was trimmed by 0 bases and the J gene end by 7 bases; junction bases not matched to a gene: 6. The CDR3 region is CASSQDGLAAINEQFF. CDR3 in DNA: TGCGCCAGCAGCCAAGACGGACTAGCGGCTATAAATGAGCAGTTCTTC.

This clonotype has a handful of counts. This rearrangement joins TRBV20-1 to TRBJ2-5, with D perhaps matching TRBD1 or TRBD2 (5 bases each). Per germline, CDR1 DFQATT and CDR2 SNEGSKA (reference sequence). With 3 bases removed from V and 4 bases from J, the gap between germline ends came to 12 bases. CDR3 length: 13 amino acids. CDR3 DNA: TGCAGTGCTAGTCCGGGGCTCCGAGAGACCCAGTACTTC. This sequence encodes CSASPGLRETQYF.

The rearrangement links TRBV7-9 to TRBJ1-2; a possible D gene is TRBD1 (5 bases). The length of the CDR3 is 16 residues. Looked up from germline, CDR1 is SEHNR and CDR2 is FQNEAQ (reference sequence). With 5 bases removed from V and 4 bases from J, the gap between germline ends came to 20 bases. CDR3 bases: TGTGCCAGCAGCCTCGGGACTCCCGTGACACCCTATGGCTACACCTTC. It codes for CASSLGTPVTPYGYTF.

This chain connects TRBV5-1 to TRBJ2-5, with a tentative D call TRBD2 (5 bases). This CDR3 contains 19 residues. Germline CDR1 is SGHRS and CDR2 is YFSETQ. V dropped 3 bases and J dropped 3 bases, with 27 bases sitting between them. The CDR3 DNA is TGCGCCAGCAGCTATCCGGAGGCCCTGGGGTGGCGTCGCAAAGAGACCCAGTACTTC. Translating gives CASSYPEALGWRRKETQYF. Together with reference TRBV5-1 and TRBJ2-5, the CDR3 gives the full variable domain: KAGVTQTPRYLIKTRGQQVTLSCSPISGHRSVSWYQQTPGQGLQFLFEYFSETQRNKGNFPGRFSGRQFSNSRSEMNVSTLELGDSALYLCASSYPEALGWRRKETQYFGPGTRLLVL.

The CDR3 here is CSARDATSGAPDTQYF. The CDR3 nucleotides read TGCAGTGCTAGAGACGCGACTAGCGGGGCCCCAGATACGCAGTATTTT. The chain uses TRBV20-1 and TRBJ2-3, with 11 positions matching TRBD2. The CDR3 length is 16 residues. Germline V CDR1 and CDR2: DFQATT, SNEGSKA (reference sequence). V dropped 0 bases and J dropped 4; count of bases not matched to a gene: 6.

This clonotype has only a few counts. The CDR3 DNA sequence: TGTGCCAGCAGCCCGACTAGAATCGATGAGCAGTTCTTC. Protein sequence: CASSPTRIDEQFF. This chain links TRBV4-2 with TRBJ2-1; tentative D call: TRBD2 (6 bases). Germline V gene lookup returns CDR1 LGHNA and CDR2 YNFKEQ. This CDR3 spans 13 amino acids. Trimming pared 4 bases from V and 8 bases from J, leaving 12 bases between.

The chain has TRBV4-2 and TRBJ2-5; 7 positions agree with TRBD2. The CDR3 sequence is 17 residues long. Germline CDR1 reads LGHNA; CDR2 reads YNFKEQ. V was pared by 3 bases and J by 5 bases, with 15 bases of the junction left unmatched. CDR3 in amino acids: CASSQGGIGRTGETQYF. CDR3 bases: TGTGCCAGCAGCCAGGGAGGGATCGGGAGGACCGGGGAGACCCAGTACTTC.

The V call is TRBV27, the J call TRBJ2-5; TRBD2 aligns across 7 bases. V was pared by 6 bases and J by 5 bases, with 6 bases of the junction left unmatched. Germline V CDR1 and CDR2: MNHEY, SMNVEV (reference sequence). The CDR3 runs to 13 residues. CDR3 residues: CASRQLAMETQYF. For the CDR3, the DNA is TGTGCCAGCAGGCAACTAGCGATGGAGACCCAGTACTTC.

V gene TRBV20-1 combines with J gene TRBJ2-4; 13 bases match TRBD2. The CDR3 extends over 17 amino acids. The germline V gene encodes CDR1 DFQATT and CDR2 SNEGSKA (reference sequence). J gave up 1 base and V 5 bases, and 8 bases lay outside the gene matches. CDR3 region: CSAGGLAGSAAKNIQYF. The CDR3 bases are TGCAGTGCTGGGGGACTAGCGGGGTCGGCGGCCAAAAACATTCAGTACTTC.

The V and J genes are TRBV5-4 and TRBJ2-3; 8 bases agree with TRBD1. The CDR3 contains 16 residues. V shed 4 bases and J 3 bases; nucleotides not matched to a gene: 10. Germline CDR1 SGHNT, CDR2 YYREEE (reference sequence). CDR3 residues: CASSHGQDRVTDTQYF. The CDR3 DNA is TGTGCCAGCAGCCACGGCCAGGACAGGGTAACAGATACGCAGTATTTT.

The genes are TRBV6-2 or TRBV6-3 and TRBJ2-7; TRBD1 aligns across 10 bases. The CDR3 has 17 residues. J gave up 3 bases and V 6 bases, and 14 bases lay outside the gene matches. Germline CDR1 reads MNHEY; CDR2 reads SVGEGT. As DNA, the CDR3 is TGTGCCAGCAGCTTAGATTCAGGGACAGGGGTTTTCTACGAGCAGTACTTC. Translating gives CASSLDSGTGVFYEQYF.

The chain uses TRBV20-1 and TRBJ2-4; D perhaps matches TRBD2 (6 bases). The assigned J gene may be wrong: the sequence end matches TRBJ2-7 better. The CDR3 loop spans 14 amino acids. Germline loops: CDR1 DFQATT, CDR2 SNEGSKA (reference sequence). Here the CDR3 reads CSAEGDRGSYEQYF. CDR3 nucleotide sequence: TGCAGTGCCGAAGGCGACCGGGGGTCCTACGAGCAGTACTTC.

A few counts support this clonotype. An end of the junction does not agree with germline; a read error may underlie this. The V gene is TRBV5-1, the J gene TRBJ2-3; the D gene could be TRBD1 or TRBD2 (6 bases each). This CDR3 has 15 amino acids. Germline V gene lookup returns CDR1 SGHRS and CDR2 YFSETQ. The CDR3 protein is CASSFLGGGTDMQYF. CDR3 nucleotides: TGCGCCAGCAGCTTTCTAGGGGGAGGCACAGATATGCAGTATTTT.

In its sample, this clonotype was seen a few times. V usage is TRBV28 and J usage is TRBJ2-3; 8 nucleotides agree with TRBD1. Germline CDR1 MDHEN, CDR2 SYDVKM. The CDR3 is made up of 16 amino acids. The V gene end was trimmed by 0 bases and the J gene end by 0 bases; junction bases not matched to a gene: 2. Here the CDR3 reads CASSLWRTGSTDTQYF. CDR3 coding DNA: TGTGCCAGCAGTTTATGGAGGACAGGGAGCACAGATACGCAGTATTTT.

This clonotype showed up just a few times. The V and J genes are TRBV9 and TRBJ2-7; 8 positions agree with TRBD2. Germline V gene data show CDR1 as SGDLS and CDR2 as YYNGEE. Trimming removed 0 bases from V and 5 bases from J; junction bases left unmatched: 10. This CDR3 is 16 amino acids long. In DNA, the CDR3 is TGTGCCAGCAGCGTAGACACCGGGACTAGGTTTAACGAGCAGTACTTC. Protein sequence: CASSVDTGTRFNEQYF.

This clonotype has a handful of counts. The chain combines TRBV20-1 with TRBJ1-5; 9 bases fit TRBD1. Germline assignment: CDR1 DFQATT and CDR2 SNEGSKA (reference sequence). The CDR3 extends over 14 amino acids. As DNA, the CDR3 is TGCAGCGTCAGGACAGGGGCTAGCAATCAGCCCCAGCATTTT. This gives the protein CSVRTGASNQPQHF.

This clonotype has a handful of counts. V gene TRBV2 combines with J gene TRBJ2-3, with D tentatively TRBD1 (6 bases). Germline values: CDR1 SNHLY, CDR2 FYNNEI. The CDR3 sequence is 14 residues long. The V end lost 6 bases, the J end lost 0 bases, and 10 bases lay between the germline ends. CDR3 coding DNA: TGTGCCAGCAGAGTGGGGGCTAGCACAGATACGCAGTATTTT. This codes for CASRVGASTDTQYF.